The clone carrying this T cell receptor (beta chain) appeared a few times. As yet, its antigen is unknown. From the 5' RACE reads, TCRdb called clonotypes with MiXCR, one entry per CDR3 protein. The sample lists 40,000 to 45,000 distinct CDR3 sequences; about 7.1% were seen once. This specimen belongs to a study of T-cell memory formation after mild COVID-19. General study results and limits: The authors left the SARS-CoV-2 specificity of second-wave clones peaking on day 37 unconfirmed.

This clonotype was sampled from a man aged 18 to 35 who had mild COVID-19 (a few samples of this study predate the infection). Cell type and time point are not known. The sequenced sample was PBMCs or a T cell subset sorted from them (not recorded which).

CDR3 DNA: TGTGCCAGCAGCGAACCGAACACCGGGGAGCTGTTTTTT. Translation gives CASSEPNTGELFF. V usage is TRBV11-2 and J usage is TRBJ2-2; D call uncertain. In germline, CDR1 is SGHAT, CDR2 FQNNGV. CDR3 length equals 13 residues. V shed 5 bases and J shed 0 bases, with 4 bases lying between them.